The 10 T cell receptor beta chains presented below share a single source sample, sequenced in a study of cytomegalovirus exposure and HLA in healthy donors (dated by TCRdb to the late 2010s). The protocol used for the library was the immunoSEQ multiplex PCR assay. The multiplex PCR relied on a mix of 60 forward primers for TCR Vbeta segments and 13 reverse primers for TCR Jbeta segments. TCRdb mirrors the immuneACCESS table, restricted to in-frame sequences. Some clones are absent from its copies; in checked studies, under half trace to an unresolved V gene, and the reason for the others is unknown. A total of fewer than 95,000 clones appear in this sample, 63% of them only once. The ten largest clones take up 6% to 6.5% of the sample. Material for sequencing was PBMCs. The receptor set was obtained from a woman aged 25 to 39 in good health and CMV-seronegative.

This CDR3 reads CASIGRETQYF. DNA of the CDR3: TGTGCCAGCATCGGTCGGGAGACCCAGTACTTC. The chain links TRBV9 to TRBJ2-5; D remains unclear. V lost 6 bases to trimming and J lost 5 bases, with 8 bases between them. The CDR3 has 11 amino acids. Germline lookup yields CDR1 SGDLS and CDR2 YYNGEE. The whole variable domain, remainder taken from reference TRBV9 and TRBJ2-5, is DSGVTQTPKHLITATGQRVTLRCSPRSGDLSVYWYQQSLDQGLQFLIQYYNGEERAKGNILERFSAQQFPDLHSELNLSSLELGDSALYFCASIGRETQYFGPGTRLLVL.

This clone occurred a few times. V usage is TRBV5-6 and J usage is TRBJ1-5, with D unclear. Trimming pared 1 base from V and 0 bases from J, leaving 11 bases between. This CDR3 has 16 amino acids. The V gene's germline CDR1 is SGHDT and CDR2 YYEEEE. CDR3 DNA: TGTGCCAGCAGCTTGTCCAGGATTTATAGCAATCAGCCCCAGCATTTT. It translates to CASSLSRIYSNQPQHF.

The chain joins TRBV7-6 to TRBJ1-6; weak D call: TRBD1 (5 bases). Trimming pared 5 bases from V and 10 bases from J, leaving 18 bases between. CDR3 length: 15 residues. The germline V gene encodes CDR1 SGHVS and CDR2 FNYEAQ. The CDR3 sequence is CASSQTRDSASPLHF. CDR3 DNA sequence: TGTGCCAGCAGCCAAACCCGGGACTCGGCATCACCCCTCCACTTT.

The V call is TRBV7-2, the J call TRBJ1-4; D possibly corresponds to TRBD1 (5 bases). This CDR3 has 15 amino acids. The V end was cut by 3 bases, the J end by 7 bases, with 15 bases between. Germline V lookup: CDR1 SGHTA, CDR2 FQGNSA. The CDR3 region has the DNA TGTGCCAGCAGCTTCCGACCGTCGGGGGGTGAAAAACTGTTTTTT. It specifies CASSFRPSGGEKLFF. The whole variable domain, filled in from reference TRBV7-2 and TRBJ1-4, reads GAGVSQSPSNKVTEKGKDVELRCDPISGHTALYWYRQSLGQGLEFLIYFQGNSAPDKSGLPSDRFSAERTGGSVSTLTIQRTQQEDSAVYLCASSFRPSGGEKLFFGSGTQLSVL.

The chain couples TRBV10-3 to TRBJ1-1; D unresolved. The ends were cut back, 3 bases at V and 7 bases at J, with 9 bases in the middle. The CDR3 has 12 residues. CDR1 ENHRY and CDR2 SYGVKD come from the germline V gene. The CDR3 region is CAISDVRREAFF. The CDR3 region has the DNA TGTGCCATCAGTGATGTCAGGCGTGAAGCTTTCTTT.

DNA of the CDR3: TGCGCCAGCAGCCGACACACTAGCGGGAGCTACGAGCAGTACTTC. Translation gives CASSRHTSGSYEQYF. The V and J genes are TRBV4-3 and TRBJ2-7; 11 bases agree with TRBD2. This CDR3 spans 15 amino acids. The trim removed 4 bases at V and 3 bases at J, leaving 5 bases unmatched. The germline gives CDR1 LGHNA, CDR2 YSLEER.

The chain joins TRBV15 to TRBJ1-2; D unclear. This CDR3 region has 15 residues. Germline V gives CDR1 LNHNV, CDR2 YYDKDF (reference sequence). Trimming took 1 base from V and 4 from J, leaving 13 bases between them. The DNA of the CDR3 is TGTGCCACCAGCAGAGGACCATGGAGCGGCTATGGCTACACCTTC. Residues: CATSRGPWSGYGYTF.

V and J are TRBV9 and TRBJ2-7, with unresolved D. Germline-derived CDR1 and CDR2 are SGDLS and YYNGEE. V was pared by 0 bases and J by 3 bases, with 13 bases between. This CDR3 has 15 amino acids. The CDR3 here is CASSVGQSEHYEQYF. In DNA, the CDR3 is TGTGCCAGCAGCGTAGGGCAGTCCGAACACTACGAGCAGTACTTC.

This clone was seen a handful of times. The chain joins TRBV19 to TRBJ2-5; no clear D. The germline V gene has CDR1 LNHDA and CDR2 SQIVND (reference sequence). The V end lost 4 bases, the J end lost 7 bases, and 7 bases lay between the germline ends. The CDR3 totals 11 residues. The CDR3 is CASSRARTQYF. For the CDR3, the DNA is TGTGCCAGTAGTAGGGCCCGGACCCAGTACTTC.

This chain joins TRBV9 and TRBJ2-5; possibly TRBD1 for D (5 bases). With 4 bases removed from V and 4 bases from J, the gap between germline ends came to 11 bases. The CDR3 runs 13 residues. Germline V gene data show CDR1 as SGDLS and CDR2 as YYNGEE. The CDR3 region has the DNA TGTGCCAGCAGCACATCAGGGCGAGAGACCCAGTACTTC. Its translation is CASSTSGRETQYF.